This T cell receptor (beta chain) emerged from a study of blood T cell repertoires in COVID-19 (dated by TCRdb to 2020 to 2021). At the level of the whole study: Samples from collaborators originated in the United States, Italy and Spain and spanned both the acute and convalescent phases of COVID-19. The material from the prospective study consisted of cDNA or gDNA derived from T cells, B-cell-depleted T cells, or PBMCs. The dataset comprised deeply sampled blood TCRbeta repertoires from subjects exposed to, actively infected with, or recovered from COVID-19. A freely available public database, intended as a resource for researchers studying the immune response to SARS-CoV-2, is where the repertoires were released. Samples were obtained from the ongoing ImmuneRACE study (first 160 participants) and from about 1,300 subjects provided by 6 global collaborators. Sample metadata almost always included a de-identified subject ID, COVID-19 status, age in years and sex. HLA class I and class II types, where available, came from metadata supplied by the sample provider rather than from assay-based typing.

This clone was detected a few times. No cognate antigen has been identified for it. One base away there is no much larger clone; base qualities are not given. Overall study results and their limits: How much clinical and demographic metadata was included differed by source and by participant, and the metadata was provided uncurated.

TCRbeta CDR3 regions were amplified from genomic DNA using the immunoSEQ Assay, a bias-controlled multiplex PCR. Turning to the authors' computational methods: Nucleated cell counts per sample were estimated from amplification of reference gene primers within the assay. Sequence reads were collapsed and filtered to measure the absolute abundance of every unique TCRbeta CDR3 rearrangement. For each sample, productive Simpson clonality was calculated as the square root of Simpson's diversity index across productive rearrangements. In TCRdb, the immuneACCESS table is reduced to in-frame sequences with V and J assigned. These tables do not hold every clone; where another copy was compared, an unresolved V gene accounts for under half, and the others remain unexplained. V and J calls plus clone size are reproduced from that table; the DNA served to infer D and trimming. In all, the sample holds approximately 430,000 clones, and approximately 90% of those were seen once. The ten largest clones take up roughly 1.4% of the sample.

Collaborating institutions collected whole blood in K2EDTA tubes following their own protocols. For TCRbeta analysis, collaborators shipped samples as frozen whole blood, isolated PBMCs, or DNA extracted from either of those sample types. The germline V gene encodes CDR1 SGHDN and CDR2 FVKESK. The cysteine opens and the phenylalanine closes a CDR3 of 16 amino acids. Solely the CDR3 DNA is kept, with 48 bases framed from the first base. The junction carries 17 bases between V and J, which are trimmed by 1 base and 5 bases respectively. This clonotype was sampled from a woman aged 25 to 39 with active or convalescent COVID-19. What was sequenced was peripheral blood. The chain was built from TRBV14 and TRBJ1-1; the D gene is not confidently resolved. The nucleotide sequence reads TGTGCCAGCAGCCAAGGGTCTCGCGGAGTGGTGACTGAAGCTTTCTTT. Translated, it reads CASSQGSRGVVTEAFF.